Below are 16 T cell receptor beta chains sequenced from a single sample in a study of T cell clones after liver transplantation. Using immunoSEQ multiplex PCR, the repertoire was profiled, and TCRdb retains in-frame clones only, with some absent. The profile shows 65,000 to 80,000 clones, over 70% of them singletons. Sequenced here: CD4+ T cells from blood, sampled before liver transplant. All receptors come from a human donor who received a liver transplant.

This clone was seen more than once but under ten times. CDR3 residues: CASSYYEGDTQYF. The CDR3 region has the DNA TGTGCCAGCAGTTACTACGAGGGGGATACGCAGTATTTT. This chain uses TRBV9 with TRBJ2-3; D may be TRBD1 or TRBD2 (5 bases each). The CDR3 is made up of 13 amino acids. Looked up from germline, CDR1 is SGDLS and CDR2 is YYNGEE. V lost 5 bases, J lost 6 bases, and 13 bases lay in between.

The rearrangement uses TRBV11-2 and TRBJ2-1, with D tentatively TRBD2 (5 bases). Trimming left V 5 bases short and J 6 bases short, with 17 bases between. This CDR3 contains 15 residues. The germline V gene has CDR1 SGHAT and CDR2 FQNNGV. CDR3 amino acids: CASSLAGMVFNEQFF. The DNA of the CDR3 is TGTGCCAGCAGCCTTGCGGGTATGGTATTCAATGAGCAGTTCTTC.

This clone was counted once. The CDR3, as DNA: TGTGCCAGCAGCTTAGAGGGCAGGGGGCCTCTTAGCACAGATACGCAGTATTTT. It is translated as CASSLEGRGPLSTDTQYF. This rearrangement joins TRBV7-2 to TRBJ2-3, with 8 nucleotides matching TRBD1. With 1 base clipped from V and 0 bases from J, the junction kept 9 bases outside the gene matches. The length of the CDR3 is 18 residues. Germline-derived CDR1 and CDR2 are SGHTA and FQGNSA.

The chain carries TRBV11-3 and TRBJ2-5; no clear D gene. CDR3 length: 13 amino acids. Looked up from germline, CDR1 is SGHNT and CDR2 is YENEEA. Trimming shortened V by 1 base and J by 1 base, and 4 bases separated the two germline ends. In DNA, the CDR3 is TGTGCCAGCAGCTTAGGGCCCCAAGAGACCCAGTACTTC. Protein: CASSLGPQETQYF.

The rearrangement uses TRBV5-5 and TRBJ2-3; TRBD1 is a possible D gene (5 bases). CDR1 and CDR2 (germline): SGHKS, YYEKEE (reference sequence). Trimming pared 0 bases from V and 5 bases from J, leaving 10 bases between. The CDR3 sequence is 14 residues long. The CDR3 is CASSLGTGKDTQYF. CDR3 coding DNA: TGTGCCAGCAGCTTGGGTACAGGAAAAGATACGCAGTATTTT.

The CDR3 DNA is TGTGCCAGCCAGAACCTTGGGGGCCGCGGGGAGACCCAGTACTTC. It encodes CASQNLGGRGETQYF. This chain connects TRBV19 to TRBJ2-5, with TRBD1 as a possible D gene (6 bases). The CDR3 runs to 15 residues. The germline V gene has CDR1 LNHDA and CDR2 SQIVND (reference sequence). V was trimmed by 9 bases and J by 5 bases, leaving 22 bases between them.

The chain has TRBV4-3 and TRBJ2-7; D remains ambiguous. The CDR3 runs 14 residues. The V end lost 0 bases, the J end lost 7 bases, and 13 bases lay between the germline ends. Germline values: CDR1 LGHNA, CDR2 YSLEER. The CDR3 spells CASSQEASSGEQYF. CDR3 nucleotides: TGCGCCAGCAGCCAAGAGGCTTCGTCGGGTGAGCAGTACTTC.

The chain employs TRBV6-1 and TRBJ1-1, with 7 bases identical to TRBD1. V shed 4 bases and J 1 base; nucleotides not matched to a gene: 6. The CDR3 covers 15 residues. CDR1 is MNHNS, CDR2 SASEGT, per germline. CDR3 coding DNA: TGTGCCAGCAGTGTTCCGACAGGGAAGAACACTGAAGCTTTCTTT. Its translation is CASSVPTGKNTEAFF.

The genes are TRBV27 and TRBJ2-3, with 10 nucleotides matching TRBD2. CDR1 is MNHEY, CDR2 SMNVEV, per germline (reference sequence). The junction had 9 bases not matched to a gene; V was cut back by 4 bases and J by 5 bases. This CDR3 has 16 residues. The CDR3 sequence is CASSSRLAGDIDTQYF. Here the CDR3 DNA reads TGTGCCAGCAGTTCCCGGCTAGCGGGAGATATAGATACGCAGTATTTT.

V usage is TRBV10-3 and J usage is TRBJ2-1, with D tentatively TRBD1 (5 bases). The CDR3 sequence is 11 residues long. Trimming stripped 4 bases from V and 12 bases from J, with 10 bases between. Germline V gene sequence: CDR1 ENHRY, CDR2 SYGVKD. The CDR3 here is CAISGGASQFF. The CDR3, as DNA: TGTGCCATCAGTGGGGGCGCATCGCAGTTCTTC.

V is TRBV27 and J is TRBJ2-1, with 8 bases that match TRBD2. This CDR3 has 17 residues. The ends lost 8 bases at V and 4 bases at J; junction bases unmatched: 16. Germline loops: CDR1 MNHEY, CDR2 SMNVEV (reference sequence). The DNA for the CDR3 is TGTGCCAGCTTAAAATATAGCGGGAAGGTCCTATACAATGAGCAGTTCTTC. It codes for CASLKYSGKVLYNEQFF.

The chain is built from TRBV5-4 and TRBJ2-5, with TRBD1 matching over 8 bases. CDR3 length: 14 amino acids. The V gene end was trimmed by 5 bases and the J gene end by 5 bases; junction bases not matched to a gene: 8. Per the germline V gene, CDR1 is SGHNT and CDR2 is YYREEE (reference sequence). Here the CDR3 DNA reads TGTGCCAGCAGGCCTGGACAGGGAGATGAGACCCAGTACTTC. Amino acid sequence: CASRPGQGDETQYF.

The sample holds one count of this clone. Different DNA sequences within this sample yield the same CDR3. The rearrangement links TRBV5-1 to TRBJ1-4; TRBD1 matches at 10 bases. Looked up from germline, CDR1 is SGHRS and CDR2 is YFSETQ. This CDR3 region has 14 residues. V shed 0 bases and J 7 bases; nucleotides not matched to a gene: 0. The CDR3 sequence: CASSLGQGAEKLFF. For the CDR3, the DNA is TGCGCCAGCAGCTTGGGACAGGGGGCTGAAAAACTGTTTTTT. Combining the CDR3 with reference TRBV5-1 and TRBJ1-4 gives the whole variable domain KAGVTQTPRYLIKTRGQQVTLSCSPISGHRSVSWYQQTPGQGLQFLFEYFSETQRNKGNFPGRFSGRQFSNSRSEMNVSTLELGDSALYLCASSLGQGAEKLFFGSGTQLSVL.

The chain uses TRBV30 and TRBJ2-7; 8 bases fit TRBD2. Trimming removed 0 bases from V and 9 bases from J; junction bases left unmatched: 7. This CDR3 is built from 13 residues. Germline V gene sequence: CDR1 GTSNPN, CDR2 SVGIG (reference sequence). The CDR3 region is CAWSVRGGAGQYF. The CDR3 DNA is TGTGCCTGGAGTGTACGGGGGGGAGCTGGGCAGTACTTC.

The V gene is TRBV29-1, the J gene TRBJ1-2; TRBD1 might be the D (6 bases). V was clipped by 6 bases and J by 5 bases, with 13 bases between them. Germline-derived CDR1 and CDR2 are SQVTM and ANQGSEA. This CDR3 comprises 12 residues. Here the CDR3 DNA reads TGCAGCGTCCAAGAGCAGGGGTATGGCTACACCTTC. Protein product: CSVQEQGYGYTF.

The chain joins TRBV28 to TRBJ2-7; D may match TRBD1 or TRBD2 (6 bases each). V lost 7 bases, J lost 6 bases, and 25 bases lay in between. CDR1 and CDR2 from the germline V gene are MDHEN and SYDVKM. This CDR3 region has 16 residues. CDR3 DNA sequence: TGTGCCAGCATCACAACGGGGGCAGGGGTAATTGGCGAGCAGTACTTC. It specifies CASITTGAGVIGEQYF.